These 2 T cell receptor beta chains were sequenced from one sample in a study of blood T cell repertoires in COVID-19. The method was immunoSEQ multiplex PCR; TCRdb's version includes in-frame clones alone and lacks a portion of them. The table lists 300,000 to 350,000 clones, about 90% of them singletons. Input material: peripheral blood. The receptors here all came from a man between 18 and 35 years old with active or convalescent COVID-19.

This rearrangement joins TRBV6-1 to TRBJ1-2; tentatively, D is TRBD1 (5 bases). CDR1 is MNHNS and CDR2 is SASEGT in the germline V gene. The CDR3 is 13 amino acids. The ends were cut back, 2 bases at V and 7 bases at J, with 11 bases in the middle. The CDR3 sequence is CASSEIGAFGYTF. CDR3 coding DNA: TGTGCCAGCAGTGAAATAGGGGCCTTTGGCTACACCTTC.

The rearrangement uses TRBV7-9 and TRBJ2-7; D might be TRBD2 (5 bases). Deletions cut 0 bases from V and 6 bases from J, with 9 bases between. Germline CDR1 SEHNR, CDR2 FQNEAQ (reference sequence). The CDR3 runs 13 residues. This CDR3 is CASSLALGSEQYF. CDR3 DNA sequence: TGTGCCAGCAGCTTAGCGCTGGGGAGCGAGCAGTACTTC.